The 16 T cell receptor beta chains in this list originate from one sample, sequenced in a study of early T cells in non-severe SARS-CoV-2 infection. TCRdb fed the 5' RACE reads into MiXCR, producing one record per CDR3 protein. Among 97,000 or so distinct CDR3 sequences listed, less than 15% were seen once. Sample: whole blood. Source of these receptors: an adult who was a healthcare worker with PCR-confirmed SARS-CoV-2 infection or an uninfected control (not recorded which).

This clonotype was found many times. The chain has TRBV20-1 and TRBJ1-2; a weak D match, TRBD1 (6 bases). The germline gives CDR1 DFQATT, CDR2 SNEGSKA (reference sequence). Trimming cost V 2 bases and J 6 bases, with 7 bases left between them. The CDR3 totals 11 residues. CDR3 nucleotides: TGCAGTGCTAGACAGGGGCATGGCTACACCTTC. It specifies CSARQGHGYTF.

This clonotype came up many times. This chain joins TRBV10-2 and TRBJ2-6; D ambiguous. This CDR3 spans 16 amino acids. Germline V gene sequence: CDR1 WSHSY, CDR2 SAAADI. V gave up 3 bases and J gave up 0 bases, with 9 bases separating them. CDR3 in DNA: TGCGCCAGCAGTGACCTCCTCCACTCTGGGGCCAACGTCCTGACTTTC. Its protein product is CASSDLLHSGANVLTF.

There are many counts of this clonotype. The DNA for the CDR3 is TGCAGCGTTGGCGCGGACCGTGAAAAACTGTTTTTT. It yields the protein CSVGADREKLFF. This sequence joins TRBV29-1 and TRBJ1-4; unclear D gene. CDR3 length equals 12 residues. Germline V gives CDR1 SQVTM, CDR2 ANQGSEA. V lost 4 bases, J lost 7 bases, and 10 bases lay in between. Looking up the rest from reference TRBV29-1 and TRBJ1-4 gives the full variable domain: SAVISQKPSRDICQRGTSLTIQCQVDSQVTMMFWYRQQPGQSLTLIATANQGSEATYESGFVIDKFPISRPNLTFSTLTVSNMSPEDSSIYLCSVGADREKLFFGSGTQLSVL.

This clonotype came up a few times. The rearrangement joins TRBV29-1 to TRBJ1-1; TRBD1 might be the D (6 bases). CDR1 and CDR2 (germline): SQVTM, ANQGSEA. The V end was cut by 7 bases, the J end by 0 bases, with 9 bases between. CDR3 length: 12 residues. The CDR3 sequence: CSAGQMNTEAFF. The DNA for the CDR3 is TGCAGCGCCGGACAGATGAACACTGAAGCTTTCTTT.

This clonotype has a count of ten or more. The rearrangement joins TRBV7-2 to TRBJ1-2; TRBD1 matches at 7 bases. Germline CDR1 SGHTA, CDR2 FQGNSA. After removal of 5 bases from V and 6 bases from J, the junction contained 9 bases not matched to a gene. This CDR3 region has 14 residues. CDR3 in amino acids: CASSPRGQGNGYTF. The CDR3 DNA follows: TGTGCCAGCAGCCCTAGGGGGCAGGGGAATGGCTACACCTTC.

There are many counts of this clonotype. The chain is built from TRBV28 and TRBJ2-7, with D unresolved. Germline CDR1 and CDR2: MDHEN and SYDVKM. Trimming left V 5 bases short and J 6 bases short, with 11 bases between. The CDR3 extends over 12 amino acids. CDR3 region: CASSPQVLEQYF. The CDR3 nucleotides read TGTGCCAGCAGTCCCCAGGTCCTCGAGCAGTACTTC.

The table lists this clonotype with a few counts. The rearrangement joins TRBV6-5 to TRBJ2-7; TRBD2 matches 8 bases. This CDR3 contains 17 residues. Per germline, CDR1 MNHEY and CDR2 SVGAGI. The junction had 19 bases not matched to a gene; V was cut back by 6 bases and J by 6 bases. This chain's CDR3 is CASRQYSGTSTPGEQYF. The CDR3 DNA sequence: TGTGCCAGCAGGCAGTATTCCGGGACTAGTACGCCGGGCGAGCAGTACTTC.

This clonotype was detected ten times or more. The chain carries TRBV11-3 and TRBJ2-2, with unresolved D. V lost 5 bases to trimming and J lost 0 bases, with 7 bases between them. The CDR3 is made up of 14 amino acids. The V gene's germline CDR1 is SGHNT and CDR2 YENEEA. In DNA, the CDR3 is TGTGCCAGCAGCCCCAGAACGAACACCGGGGAGCTGTTTTTT. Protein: CASSPRTNTGELFF.

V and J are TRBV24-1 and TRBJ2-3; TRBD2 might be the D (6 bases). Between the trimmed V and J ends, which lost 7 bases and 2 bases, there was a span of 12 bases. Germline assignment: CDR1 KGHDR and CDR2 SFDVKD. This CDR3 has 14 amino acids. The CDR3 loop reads CATSGAGNTDTQYF. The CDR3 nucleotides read TGTGCCACCAGCGGAGCGGGCAACACAGATACGCAGTATTTT.

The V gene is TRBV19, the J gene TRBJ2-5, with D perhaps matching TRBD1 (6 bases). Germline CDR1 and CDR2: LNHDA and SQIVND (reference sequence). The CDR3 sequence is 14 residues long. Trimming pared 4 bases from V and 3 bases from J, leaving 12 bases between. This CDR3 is CASSNDRIEETQYF. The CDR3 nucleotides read TGTGCCAGTAGTAATGACAGGATAGAAGAGACCCAGTACTTC.

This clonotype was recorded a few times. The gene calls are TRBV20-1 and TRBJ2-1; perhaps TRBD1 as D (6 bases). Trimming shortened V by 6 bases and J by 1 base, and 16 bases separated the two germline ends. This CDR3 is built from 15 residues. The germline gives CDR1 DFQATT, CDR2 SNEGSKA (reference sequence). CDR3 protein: CSAPLGGWSYNEQFF. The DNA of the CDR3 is TGCAGTGCCCCACTAGGGGGATGGTCCTACAATGAGCAGTTCTTC.

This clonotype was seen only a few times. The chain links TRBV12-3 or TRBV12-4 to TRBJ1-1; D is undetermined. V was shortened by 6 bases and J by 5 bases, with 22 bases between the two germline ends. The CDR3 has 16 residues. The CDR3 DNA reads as TGTGCCAGCAGCCAGGCCTTTGAGGTATGGGATACTGAAGCTTTCTTT. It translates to CASSQAFEVWDTEAFF.

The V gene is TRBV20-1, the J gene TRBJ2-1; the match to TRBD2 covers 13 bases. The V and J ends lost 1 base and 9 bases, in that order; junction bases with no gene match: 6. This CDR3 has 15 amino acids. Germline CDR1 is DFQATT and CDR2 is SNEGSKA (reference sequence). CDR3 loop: CSARGTSGRLGEQFF. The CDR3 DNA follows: TGCAGTGCTAGAGGGACTAGCGGGAGACTGGGTGAGCAGTTCTTC.

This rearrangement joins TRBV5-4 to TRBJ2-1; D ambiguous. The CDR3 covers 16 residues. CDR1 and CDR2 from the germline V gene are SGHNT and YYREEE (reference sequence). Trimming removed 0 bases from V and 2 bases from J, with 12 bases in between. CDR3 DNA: TGTGCCAGCAGCTTGGGGGTCGGTATCACCTACAATGAGCAGTTCTTC. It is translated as CASSLGVGITYNEQFF.

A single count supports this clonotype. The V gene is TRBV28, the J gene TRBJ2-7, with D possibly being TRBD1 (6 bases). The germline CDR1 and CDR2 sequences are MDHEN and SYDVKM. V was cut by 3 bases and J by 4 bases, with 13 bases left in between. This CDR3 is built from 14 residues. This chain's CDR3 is CASSFAQGRYEQYF. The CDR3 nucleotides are TGTGCCAGCAGTTTTGCCCAGGGGCGGTACGAGCAGTACTTC.

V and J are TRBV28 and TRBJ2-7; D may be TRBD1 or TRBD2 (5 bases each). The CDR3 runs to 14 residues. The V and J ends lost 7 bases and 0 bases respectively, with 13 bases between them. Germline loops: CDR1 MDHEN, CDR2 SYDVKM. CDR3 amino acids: CASTPGTDSYEQYF. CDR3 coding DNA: TGTGCCAGCACCCCCGGGACGGACTCCTACGAGCAGTACTTC.